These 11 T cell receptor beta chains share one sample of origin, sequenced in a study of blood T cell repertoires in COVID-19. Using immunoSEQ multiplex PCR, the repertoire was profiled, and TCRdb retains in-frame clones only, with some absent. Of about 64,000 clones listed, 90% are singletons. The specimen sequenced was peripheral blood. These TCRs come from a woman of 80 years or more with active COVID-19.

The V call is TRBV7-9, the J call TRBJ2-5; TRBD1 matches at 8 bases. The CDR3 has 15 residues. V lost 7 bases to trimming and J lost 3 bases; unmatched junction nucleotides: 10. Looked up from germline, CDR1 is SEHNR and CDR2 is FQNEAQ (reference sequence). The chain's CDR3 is CASISRTGHEETQYF. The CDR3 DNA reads TGTGCCAGCATCAGCAGGACAGGGCACGAAGAGACCCAGTACTTC.

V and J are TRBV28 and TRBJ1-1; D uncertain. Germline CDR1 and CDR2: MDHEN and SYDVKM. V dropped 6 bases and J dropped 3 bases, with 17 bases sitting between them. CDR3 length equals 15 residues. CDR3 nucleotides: TGTGCCAGCAGGGCCCGATTAGCGTTGGACACTGAAGCTTTCTTT. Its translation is CASRARLALDTEAFF.

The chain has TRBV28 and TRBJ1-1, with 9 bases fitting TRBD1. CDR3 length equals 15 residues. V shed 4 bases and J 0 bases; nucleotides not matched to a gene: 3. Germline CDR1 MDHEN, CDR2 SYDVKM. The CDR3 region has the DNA TGTGCCAGCAGTTGGGACAGGGACATGAACACTGAAGCTTTCTTT. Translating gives CASSWDRDMNTEAFF.

The chain's CDR3 is CASSLLAGEYTGELFF. CDR3 DNA sequence: TGTGCCAGCAGCTTACTAGCGGGAGAGTACACCGGGGAGCTGTTTTTT. The genes are TRBV7-6 and TRBJ2-2; TRBD2 matches 10 bases. Germline trimming cut 2 bases from V and 3 bases from J; bases unmatched to any gene: 3. Germline CDR1 SGHVS, CDR2 FNYEAQ. This CDR3 is built from 16 residues. Using reference TRBV7-6 and TRBJ2-2 for the parts outside the CDR3, the full variable domain is GAGVSQSPRYKVTKRGQDVALRCDPISGHVSLYWYRQALGQGPEFLTYFNYEAQQDKSGLPNDRFSAERPEGSISTLTIQRTEQRDSAMYRCASSLLAGEYTGELFFGEGSRLTVL.

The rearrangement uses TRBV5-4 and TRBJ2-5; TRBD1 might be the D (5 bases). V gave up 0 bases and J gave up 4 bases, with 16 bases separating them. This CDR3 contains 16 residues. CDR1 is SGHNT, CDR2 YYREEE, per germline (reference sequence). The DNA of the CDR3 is TGTGCCAGCAGCTTGGACCAGGGTAGGTCAGGAGAGACCCAGTACTTC. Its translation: CASSLDQGRSGETQYF.

As DNA, the CDR3 is TGTGCCAGCAGTTACCCTACACAGGGGAGTGAGTATGGCTACACCTTC. Protein sequence: CASSYPTQGSEYGYTF. The rearrangement joins TRBV6-5 to TRBJ1-2, with 7 positions matching TRBD1. Germline V gene lookup returns CDR1 MNHEY and CDR2 SVGAGI. The length of the CDR3 is 16 residues. Germline trimming cut 2 bases from V and 5 bases from J; bases unmatched to any gene: 11.

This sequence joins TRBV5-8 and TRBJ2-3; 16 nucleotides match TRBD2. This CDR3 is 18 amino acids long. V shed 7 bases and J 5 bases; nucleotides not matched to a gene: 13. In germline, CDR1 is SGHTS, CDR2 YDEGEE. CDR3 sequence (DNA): TGTGCCAGCCGAGACAAGTCCGGGACTAGCGGGAGGGGAGATACGCAGTATTTT. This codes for CASRDKSGTSGRGDTQYF.

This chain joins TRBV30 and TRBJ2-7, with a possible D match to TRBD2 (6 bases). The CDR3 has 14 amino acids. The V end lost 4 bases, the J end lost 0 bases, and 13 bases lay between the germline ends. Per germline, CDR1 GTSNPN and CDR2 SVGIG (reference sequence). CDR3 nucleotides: TGTGCCTGGAATCGGGCGGGACTCTCCTACGAGCAGTACTTC. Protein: CAWNRAGLSYEQYF.

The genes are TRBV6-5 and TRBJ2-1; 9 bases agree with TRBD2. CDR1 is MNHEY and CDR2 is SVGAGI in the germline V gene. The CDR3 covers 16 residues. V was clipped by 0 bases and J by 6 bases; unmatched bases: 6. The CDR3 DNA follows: TGTGCCAGCAGTTACTCTTCTAGCGGGGACGTCAATGAGCAGTTCTTC. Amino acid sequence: CASSYSSSGDVNEQFF.

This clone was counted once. CDR3 bases: TGTGCCAGCAGATTCGAACTAAACACCGGGGAGCTGTTTTTT. Protein sequence: CASRFELNTGELFF. The chain employs TRBV2 and TRBJ2-2, with no clear D. CDR1 SNHLY and CDR2 FYNNEI come from the germline V gene. The CDR3 is 14 amino acids. V lost 6 bases and J 2 bases, leaving 10 bases between the germline ends.

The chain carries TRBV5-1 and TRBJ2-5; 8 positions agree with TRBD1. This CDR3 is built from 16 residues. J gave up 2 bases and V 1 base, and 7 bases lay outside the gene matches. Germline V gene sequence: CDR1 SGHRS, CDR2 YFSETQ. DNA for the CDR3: TGCGCCAGCAGCTTGATCCCCACAGGGGGACAAGAGACCCAGTACTTC. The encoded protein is CASSLIPTGGQETQYF.